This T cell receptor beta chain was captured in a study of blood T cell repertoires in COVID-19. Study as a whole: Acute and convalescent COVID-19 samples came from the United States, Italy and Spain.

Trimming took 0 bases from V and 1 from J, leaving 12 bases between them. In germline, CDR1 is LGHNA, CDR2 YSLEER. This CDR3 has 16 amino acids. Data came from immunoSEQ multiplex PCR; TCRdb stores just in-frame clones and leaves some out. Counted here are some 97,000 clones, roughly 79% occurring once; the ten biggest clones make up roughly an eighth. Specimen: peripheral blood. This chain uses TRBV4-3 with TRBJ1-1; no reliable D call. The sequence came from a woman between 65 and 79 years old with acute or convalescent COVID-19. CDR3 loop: CASSQDRNSWNTEAFF. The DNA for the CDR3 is TGCGCCAGCAGCCAAGACCGGAACAGCTGGAACACTGAAGCTTTCTTT.